The sequence of this T cell receptor (beta chain) was determined in a study of CD8+CD57+ T cells in acquired aplastic anemia (dated by TCRdb to 2017 to 2018). Regarding the research as a whole: On average, sorted CD4+ and CD8+ cells yielded around 3.4 ug of extracted DNA, with a range of roughly 0.17 to 30 ug. A CD8+CD57+ expansion meant a frequency higher than the mean frequency seen in healthy subjects. What the authors observed across the whole study: Twenty-nine CD8+ CDR3 sequences were found to be shared between patients and controls, but these sequences appeared to be highly expressed in patients and within the immunodominant clones of the patients. Patients and healthy controls showed no significant difference in CD8+ Simpson's diversity (P=0.060).

Patients chosen for sequencing had shown expansion of CD8+CD57+ cells by flow cytometry. All patients had severe acquired aplastic anemia diagnosed by International Study of Aplastic Anemia and Agranulocytosis and Camitta criteria. No patient had received any therapy when blood was sampled. The study deep-sequenced TCR repertoires of sorted CD4+ and CD8+ blood T cells from severe aplastic anemia patients and healthy subjects. Patients were enrolled in the USA under clinicaltrials.gov protocols 00001620, 01623167, 00001397, 00071045, 00081523 and 00961064. Ficoll-Paque density gradient centrifugation was used to isolate peripheral blood mononuclear cells. Before DNA was extracted, CD4+ and CD8+ T cells were sorted using either FACS or magnetic beads. TCR beta VDJ combination and CDR3 sequence profiling used genomic DNA as the template. An Illumina HiSeq 2000 was used for TCR repertoire sequencing. The original pipeline was this. TRBV/TRBJ rearrangement plots, CDR3 size and DJ length profiles, and Simpson's diversity index were used to evaluate the repertoires. The immunodominant clone was defined as the most abundant DNA sequence in deep sequencing data. CDR3 amino acid sequences were screened for sharing across subjects and compared with published repertoires and the VDJdb database. The public reads were quality trimmed at Q25 with fastp and then assembled into clones with MiXCR by TCRdb, keeping productive beta chains. A single entry per CDR3 protein holds the most common genes and DNA from its merged rows. The V and J calls and clone size are TCRdb's, not the authors'. The sample data list hundreds of thousands of distinct CDR3 sequences, and approximately 79% of these were observed just once. The ten largest clonotypes hold around 40% of the sample.

The CDR3 runs 14 residues from the cysteine to the phenylalanine. CDR3 DNA only is kept here, 42 bases in frame from base 1. Based on the germline V gene, the CDR1 and CDR2 sequences are SGHTS and YDEGEE. As to this clonotype: There is no known antigen for this receptor. A read error may account for a junction end that differs from germline.

The source is a human donor with aplastic anemia. In this chain, TRBV5-8 is recombined with TRBJ2-5; the D gene assignment is perhaps TRBD1 or TRBD2, with each matching 5 bases. Sequencing was performed on sorted CD4+, CD8+, or CD8+CD57+ T cells (not recorded which) from PBMCs. The DNA sequence is TGTGCCTGCAGGGTGGAGGCGTACCAAGAGACCCAGTACTTC. The encoded protein is CACRVEAYQETQYF.